This T cell receptor (beta chain) was identified during a study of T cells in Graves' hyperthyroidism and ophthalmopathy. Researchers took RNA transcripts and amplified the TCR beta CDR3 regions from them. When the TCR CDR3 underwent first-round RT-PCR, the HTBI primer set was used. TCRdb reprocessed the multiplex PCR reads via MiXCR and lists one record per CDR3 protein. The profile shows under 650,000 distinct CDR3 sequences, roughly 15% of them singletons. Overall study findings and caveats: Ophthalmopathy, which appeared later, was predicted by the model a median roughly 6.4 months before onset. Stable hyperthyroidism and ophthalmopathy were separated using 13 V-J signatures.

This clonotype was detected ten times or more. Antigen specificity is unknown. Patients counted as stable if ophthalmopathy did not develop within 18 months. Out of roughly 9.1 ml of fresh peripheral blood came the PBMCs. Germline-derived CDR1 and CDR2 are MNHNS and SASEGT. V was clipped by 4 bases and J by 9 bases; unmatched bases: 2. The CDR3 covers 13 residues. This clonotype was sampled from a woman in her thirties with Graves' hyperthyroidism. Sequenced: blood. The gene calls are TRBV6-1 and TRBJ1-6, with 8 nucleotides matching TRBD1. The CDR3, as DNA: TGTGCCAGCAGTGCAACAGGGGGTTCACCCCTCCACTTT. Amino acid sequence: CASSATGGSPLHF.